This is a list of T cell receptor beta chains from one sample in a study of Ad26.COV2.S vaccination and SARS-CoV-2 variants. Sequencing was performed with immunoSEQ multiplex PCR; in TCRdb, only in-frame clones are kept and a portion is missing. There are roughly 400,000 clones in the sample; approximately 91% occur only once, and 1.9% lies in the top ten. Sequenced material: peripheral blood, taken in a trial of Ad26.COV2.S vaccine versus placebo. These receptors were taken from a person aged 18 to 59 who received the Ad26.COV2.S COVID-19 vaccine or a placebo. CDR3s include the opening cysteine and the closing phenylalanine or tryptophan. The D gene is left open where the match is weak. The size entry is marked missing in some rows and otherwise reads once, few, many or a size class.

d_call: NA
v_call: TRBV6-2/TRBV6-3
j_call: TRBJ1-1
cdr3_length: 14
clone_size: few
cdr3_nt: TGTGCCAGCAGTTACGGGCACGTGAACACTGAAGCTTTCTTT
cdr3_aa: CASSYGHVNTEAFF

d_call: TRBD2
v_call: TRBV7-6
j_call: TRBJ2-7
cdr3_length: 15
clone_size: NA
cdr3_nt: TGTGCCAGCAGCCTAGCGGGAGGGGGCTCCTACGAGCAGTACTTC
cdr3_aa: CASSLAGGGSYEQYF

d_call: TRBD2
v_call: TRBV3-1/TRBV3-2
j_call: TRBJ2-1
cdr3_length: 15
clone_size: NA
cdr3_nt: TGTGCCAGCAGCCTAGGACTAGCGGGAGGGGGTGAGCAGTTCTTC
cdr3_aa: CASSLGLAGGGEQFF

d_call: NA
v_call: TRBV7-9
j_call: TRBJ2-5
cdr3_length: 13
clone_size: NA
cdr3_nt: TGTGCCAGCAGCTTACGATCCCTCCGGGCCCAGTACTTC
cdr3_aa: CASSLRSLRAQYF

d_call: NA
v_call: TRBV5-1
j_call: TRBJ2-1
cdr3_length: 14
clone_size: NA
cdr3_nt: TGCGCCAGCAGCTTGGCAGGCTCCTACAATGAGCAGTTCTTC
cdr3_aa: CASSLAGSYNEQFF

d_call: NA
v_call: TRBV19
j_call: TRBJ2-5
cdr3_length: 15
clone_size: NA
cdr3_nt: TGTGCCAGTAGTATTGGGAGGTGGCAGCAAGAGACCCAGTACTTC
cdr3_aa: CASSIGRWQQETQYF

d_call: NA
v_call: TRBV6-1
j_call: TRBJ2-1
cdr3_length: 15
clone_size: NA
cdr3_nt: TGTGCCAGCAGTGAAACATGGGGGAGGTTCAATGAGCAGTTCTTC
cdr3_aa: CASSETWGRFNEQFF

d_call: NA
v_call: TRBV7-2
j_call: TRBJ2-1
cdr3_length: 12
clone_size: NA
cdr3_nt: TGTGCCAGCAGCTTCCTAGCGTCGGAGCAGTTCTTC
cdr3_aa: CASSFLASEQFF

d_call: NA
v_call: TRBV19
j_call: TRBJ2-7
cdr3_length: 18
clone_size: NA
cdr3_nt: TGTGCCAGTAGTATATCGCTAGCCCGAGCTACCGGGTCCTACGAGCAGTACTTC
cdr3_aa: CASSISLARATGSYEQYF

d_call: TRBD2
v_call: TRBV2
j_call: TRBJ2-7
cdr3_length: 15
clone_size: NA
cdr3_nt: TGTGCCAGCAGTCTCGGCGGGAGGGGACCCTACGAGCAGTACTTC
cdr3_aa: CASSLGGRGPYEQYF

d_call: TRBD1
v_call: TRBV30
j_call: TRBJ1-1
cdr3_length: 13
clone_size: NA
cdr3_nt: TGTGCCTTATCGGGACAGAGGAACACTGAAGCTTTCTTT
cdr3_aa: CALSGQRNTEAFF

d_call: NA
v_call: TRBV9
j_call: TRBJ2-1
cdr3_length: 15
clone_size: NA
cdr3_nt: TGTGCCAGCAGCGTCGACGGGAGTAACTACAATGAGCAGTTCTTC
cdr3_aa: CASSVDGSNYNEQFF

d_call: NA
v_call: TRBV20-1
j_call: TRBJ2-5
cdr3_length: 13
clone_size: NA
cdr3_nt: TGCAGTGCTAGTGGGGTAGCGAGGGAGACCCAGTACTTC
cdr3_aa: CSASGVARETQYF

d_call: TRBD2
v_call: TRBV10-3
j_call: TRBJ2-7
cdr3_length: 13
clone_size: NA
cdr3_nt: TGTGCCACCCGAGCGGGGGACCCCTACGAGCAGTACTTC
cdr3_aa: CATRAGDPYEQYF

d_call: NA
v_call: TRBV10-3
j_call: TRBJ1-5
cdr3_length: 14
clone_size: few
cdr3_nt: TGTGCCATCAGTGGTACAGGGTCGGTGCAGCCCCAGCATTTT
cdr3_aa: CAISGTGSVQPQHF

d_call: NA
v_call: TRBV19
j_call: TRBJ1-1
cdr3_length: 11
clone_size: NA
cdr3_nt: TGTGCCAGTAAAAGACAGTCTCAGGCTTTCTTT
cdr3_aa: CASKRQSQAFF

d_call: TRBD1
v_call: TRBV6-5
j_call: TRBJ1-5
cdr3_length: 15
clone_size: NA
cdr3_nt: TGTGCCAGCAGCCAGGACAGGGGCAGCAATCAGCCCCAGCATTTT
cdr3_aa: CASSQDRGSNQPQHF

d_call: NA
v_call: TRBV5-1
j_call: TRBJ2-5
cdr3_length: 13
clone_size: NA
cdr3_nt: TGCGCCAGCAGCTGGAACAGAGGGGAGACCCAGTACTTC
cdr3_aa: CASSWNRGETQYF

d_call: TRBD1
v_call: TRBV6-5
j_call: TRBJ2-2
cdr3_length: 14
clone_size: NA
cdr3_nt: TGTGCCAGCGTTCTGGGGACAGACACCGGGGAGCTGTTTTTT
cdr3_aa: CASVLGTDTGELFF

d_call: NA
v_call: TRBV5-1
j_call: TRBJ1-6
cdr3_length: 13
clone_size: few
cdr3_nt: TGCGCCAGCAGGTTTGATGCATATTCACCCCTCCACTTT
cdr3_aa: CASRFDAYSPLHF

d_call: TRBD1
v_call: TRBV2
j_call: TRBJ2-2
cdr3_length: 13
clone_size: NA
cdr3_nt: TGTGCCAGCCGAGGACAGGGGGCCGGGGAGCTGTTTTTT
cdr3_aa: CASRGQGAGELFF

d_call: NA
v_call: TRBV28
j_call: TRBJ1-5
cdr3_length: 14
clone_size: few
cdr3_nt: TGTGCCAGCAGCCCCTCCCACAGGGATCAGCCCCAGCATTTT
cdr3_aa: CASSPSHRDQPQHF

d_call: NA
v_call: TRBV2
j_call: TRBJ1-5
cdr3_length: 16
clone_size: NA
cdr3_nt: TGTGCCAGCAGTGAAGGCGGCCGGCGAAGCAATCAGCCCCAGCATTTT
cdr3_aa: CASSEGGRRSNQPQHF

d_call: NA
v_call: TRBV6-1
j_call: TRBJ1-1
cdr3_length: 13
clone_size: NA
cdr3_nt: TGTGCCAGCAGTGAACCGGGGACCTCTGAAGCTTTCTTT
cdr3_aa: CASSEPGTSEAFF

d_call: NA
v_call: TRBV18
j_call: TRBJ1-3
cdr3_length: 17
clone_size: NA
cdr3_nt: TGTGCCAGCTCACCCCGGGCGGAGAGCGCCTCTGGAAACACCATATATTTT
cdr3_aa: CASSPRAESASGNTIYF

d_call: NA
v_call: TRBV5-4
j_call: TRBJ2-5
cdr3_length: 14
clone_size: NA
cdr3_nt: TGTGCCAGCAGCTTGGAGGCGGATCAAGAGACCCAGTACTTC
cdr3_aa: CASSLEADQETQYF

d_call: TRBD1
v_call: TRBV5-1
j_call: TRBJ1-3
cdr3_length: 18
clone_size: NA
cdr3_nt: TGCGCCAGCAGTACCCGAGGGACAGGACCTAACTCTGGAAACACCATATATTTT
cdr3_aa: CASSTRGTGPNSGNTIYF

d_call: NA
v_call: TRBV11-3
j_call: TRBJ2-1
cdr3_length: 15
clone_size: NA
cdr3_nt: TGTGCCAGCAGCTTAGACCCTAGGGGTTTCAATGAGCAGTTCTTC
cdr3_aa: CASSLDPRGFNEQFF

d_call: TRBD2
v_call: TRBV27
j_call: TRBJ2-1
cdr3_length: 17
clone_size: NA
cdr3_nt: TGTGCCAGCAGTTTTACAACCGGGACTAGCGGGTTCAATGAGCAGTTCTTC
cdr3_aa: CASSFTTGTSGFNEQFF

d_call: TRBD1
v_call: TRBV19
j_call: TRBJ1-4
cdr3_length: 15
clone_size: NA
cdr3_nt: TGTGCCAGTAGGCTCGGGACAGGGGAAAATGAAAAACTGTTTTTT
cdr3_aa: CASRLGTGENEKLFF

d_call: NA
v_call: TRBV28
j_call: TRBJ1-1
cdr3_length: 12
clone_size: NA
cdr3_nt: TGTGCCAGCAGGAGAGGGGGCACTGAAGCTTTCTTT
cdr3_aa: CASRRGGTEAFF

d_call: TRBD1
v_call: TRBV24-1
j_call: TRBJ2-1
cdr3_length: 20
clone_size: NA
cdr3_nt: TGTGCCACCAGTGTCGCTGGGGACAGGGGGAGCCTATTGTATAACAATGAGCAGTTCTTC
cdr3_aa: CATSVAGDRGSLLYNNEQFF

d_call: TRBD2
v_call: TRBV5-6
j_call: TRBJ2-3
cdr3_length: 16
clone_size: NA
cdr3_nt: TGTGCCAGCAGCCGATTAGCGGGAGAGTACACAGATACGCAGTATTTT
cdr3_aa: CASSRLAGEYTDTQYF

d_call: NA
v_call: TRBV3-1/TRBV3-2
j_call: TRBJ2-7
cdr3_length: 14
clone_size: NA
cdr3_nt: TGTGCCAGCAGCCAAGCCCGGAGGGCCCCCGAGCAGTACTTC
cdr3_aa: CASSQARRAPEQYF

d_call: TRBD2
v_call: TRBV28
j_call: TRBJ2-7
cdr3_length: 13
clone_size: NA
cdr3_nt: TGTGCCAGCGGTAGCGGGAGTAGTTACGAGCAGTACTTC
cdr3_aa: CASGSGSSYEQYF

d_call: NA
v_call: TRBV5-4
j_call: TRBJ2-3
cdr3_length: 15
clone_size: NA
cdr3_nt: TGTGCCAGCAGCTTGGGTGGGGGTAGCACAGATACGCAGTATTTT
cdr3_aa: CASSLGGGSTDTQYF

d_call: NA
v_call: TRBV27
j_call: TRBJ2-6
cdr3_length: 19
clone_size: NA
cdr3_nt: TGTGCCAGCAGTCCGCATGGTCGGGGAGCGGAGGCTGGGGCCAACGTCCTGACTTTC
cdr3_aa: CASSPHGRGAEAGANVLTF

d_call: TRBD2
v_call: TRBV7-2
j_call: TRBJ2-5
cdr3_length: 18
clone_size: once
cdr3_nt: TGTGCCAGCAGCTTAGGTCCGGGACTAGCGGAGGACCAAGAGACCCAGTACTTC
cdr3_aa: CASSLGPGLAEDQETQYF

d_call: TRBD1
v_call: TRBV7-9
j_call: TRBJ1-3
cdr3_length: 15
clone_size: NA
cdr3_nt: TGTGCCAGCAGCTTGTCCGGGACAGTTCGAAACACCATATATTTT
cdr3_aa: CASSLSGTVRNTIYF

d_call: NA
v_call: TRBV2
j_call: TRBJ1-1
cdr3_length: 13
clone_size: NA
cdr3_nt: TGTGCCAGCAGCGTACAGAGGAACACTGAAGCTTTCTTT
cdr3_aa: CASSVQRNTEAFF

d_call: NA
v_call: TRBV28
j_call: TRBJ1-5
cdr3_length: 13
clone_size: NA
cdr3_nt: TGTGCCAGCAGCTTCGACAGAATCAGGCCCCAGCATTTT
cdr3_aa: CASSFDRIRPQHF

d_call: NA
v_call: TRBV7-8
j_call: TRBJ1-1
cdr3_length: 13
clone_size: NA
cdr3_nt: TGTGCCAGCAGCTACATAAGTGGGACTGAAGCTTTCTTT
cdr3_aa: CASSYISGTEAFF

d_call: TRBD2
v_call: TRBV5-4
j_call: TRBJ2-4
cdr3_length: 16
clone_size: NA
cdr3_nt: TGTGCCAGCAGCCTAGCGGGGTCGGACAGGCCGGACATTCAGTACTTC
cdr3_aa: CASSLAGSDRPDIQYF

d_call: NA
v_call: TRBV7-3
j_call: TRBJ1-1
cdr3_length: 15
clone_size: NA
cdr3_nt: TGTGCCAGCAGCTCCCCCCGTCTGCCGAACACTGAAGCTTTCTTT
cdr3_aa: CASSSPRLPNTEAFF

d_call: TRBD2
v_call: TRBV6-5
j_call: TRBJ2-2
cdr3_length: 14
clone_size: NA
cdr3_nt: TGTGCCAGCAGTTACGGGACTAGCTCCGGGGAGCTGTTTTTT
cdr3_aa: CASSYGTSSGELFF

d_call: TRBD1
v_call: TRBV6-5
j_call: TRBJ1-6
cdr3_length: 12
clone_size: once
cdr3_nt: TGTGCCAGCAGGACAGGGGATTCACCCCTCCACTTT
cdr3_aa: CASRTGDSPLHF

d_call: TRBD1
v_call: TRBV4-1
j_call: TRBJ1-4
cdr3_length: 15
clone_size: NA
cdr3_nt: TGCGCCAGCAGCCAAGACCCAGGGGGGAGGGAAAAACTGTTTTTT
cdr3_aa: CASSQDPGGREKLFF

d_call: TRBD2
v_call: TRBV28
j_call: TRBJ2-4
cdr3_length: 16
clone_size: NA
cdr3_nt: TGTGCCAGCAGTTCCTCCGGGAGGGGCAACCAAAACATTCAGTACTTC
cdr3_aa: CASSSSGRGNQNIQYF

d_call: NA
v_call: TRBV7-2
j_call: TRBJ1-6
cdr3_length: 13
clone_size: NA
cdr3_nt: TGTGCCAGCAGCTCGTTATTTGGGTCACCCCTCCACTTT
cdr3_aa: CASSSLFGSPLHF

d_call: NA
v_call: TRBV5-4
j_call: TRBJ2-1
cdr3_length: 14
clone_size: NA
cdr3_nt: TGTGCCAGCAGCGCCACAGGGTCCCACAATGAGCAGTTCTTC
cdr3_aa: CASSATGSHNEQFF

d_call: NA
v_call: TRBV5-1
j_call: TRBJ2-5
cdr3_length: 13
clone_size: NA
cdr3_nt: TGCGCCAGCAGCATTGAACCGCCGGGGACCCAGTACTTC
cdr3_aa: CASSIEPPGTQYF

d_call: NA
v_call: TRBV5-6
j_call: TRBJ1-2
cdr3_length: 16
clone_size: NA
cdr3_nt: TGTGCCAGCAGCTTGGGGTTGTCAGGGGTGAACTATGGCTACACCTTC
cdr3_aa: CASSLGLSGVNYGYTF

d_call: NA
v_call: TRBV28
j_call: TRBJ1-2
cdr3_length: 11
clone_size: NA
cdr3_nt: TGTGCCACCCTCGATTCGGGACATACAACCTTC
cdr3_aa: CATLDSGHTTF